The present entry profiles one T cell receptor (beta chain) with its context. A read error may be the cause here, since a much bigger clone is one base away. The PCR template was genomic DNA. A primer set of 30 forward and 13 reverse primers amplified the CDR3. TCRdb processed the multiplex PCR reads anew with MiXCR; each CDR3 protein has one entry. The sample lists approximately 260,000 distinct CDR3 sequences; around 47% were seen once. The data belong to a study of type 1 and type 2 diabetes patients. The CDR3 extends over 15 amino acids. Sequencing was done on a sample of peripheral blood mononuclear cells (PBMCs). This sequence was found in a man aged 18 to 35 with type 2 diabetes. This chain joins TRBV12-3 or TRBV12-4 and TRBJ2-6; D perhaps matches TRBD1 (5 bases). The CDR3 sequence is CASSVSTSGATVLTF. The CDR3 DNA reads TGTGCCAGCAGTGTGTCGACCTCTGGGGCCACCGTCCTGACTTTC.